The 16 T cell receptor beta chains given below trace back to one sample, sequenced in a study of HIV-infected children after antiretroviral therapy interruption. Regarding treatment: PENTA 11 planned treatment interruption arm or continuous ART arm. A 3' RACE protocol on RNA, with unique molecular identifiers, produced the TCR library. TCRdb itself ran the 3' RACE reads through MiXCR, one entry per CDR3 protein. The table records about 83,000 distinct CDR3 sequences, around 6.9% of them present only once. Specimen: CD45RA+ CD4+ T cells from PBMCs, pooled from several time points, collected from a donor given antiretroviral therapy, either interrupted or continuous. As to subset: naive CD4+ CD45RA+ CD45RO- T cells. The receptors were sampled from a pool of human donors with HIV.

This clonotype was seen at least ten times. This sequence joins TRBV29-1 and TRBJ2-5, with D tentatively TRBD2 (6 bases). V gave up 4 bases and J gave up 6 bases, with 9 bases separating them. Germline V gives CDR1 SQVTM, CDR2 ANQGSEA. The length of the CDR3 is 11 residues. CDR3 sequence: CSVVGGKTQYF. In DNA form, the CDR3 reads TGCAGCGTTGTGGGCGGGAAGACCCAGTACTTC.

On this clonotype itself: The junction shows a germline mismatch at one end, possibly a read error. This chain joins TRBV2 and TRBJ2-2; D assignment may be TRBD1 or TRBD2 (6 bases each). Germline V lookup: CDR1 SNHLY, CDR2 FYNNEI. This CDR3 is built from 13 residues. CDR3: CASSDWGAGQLCF. Here the CDR3 DNA reads TGTGCCAGCAGCGACTGGGGGGCCGGGCAGCTCTGCTTT.

This clonotype was found many times. The rearrangement joins TRBV3-1 to TRBJ2-3; possible D gene TRBD2, 5 bases. The V gene's germline CDR1 is LGHDT and CDR2 YNNKEL (reference sequence). Deletions cut 1 base from V and 4 bases from J, with 12 bases between. The CDR3 consists of 15 residues. The CDR3 region has the DNA TGTGCCAGCAGCCAAGCTGGACTCCTTGCAGATACGCAGTATTTT. It translates to CASSQAGLLADTQYF.

This clonotype was found many times. J is TRBJ1-3 and V is TRBV3-1; D unresolved. There are 17 residues in the CDR3. V lost 4 bases, J lost 2 bases, and 18 bases lay in between. CDR1 and CDR2 from the germline V gene are LGHDT and YNNKEL (reference sequence). The CDR3 protein is CASSPLGLRAAGNTIYF. Here the CDR3 DNA reads TGTGCCAGCAGCCCGCTAGGACTCCGAGCGGCTGGAAACACCATATATTTT.

This clonotype has ten or more counts. J is TRBJ2-2 and V is TRBV14; possibly TRBD1 for D (5 bases). Between the trimmed V and J ends, which lost 4 bases and 6 bases, there was a span of 15 bases. Germline V gene sequence: CDR1 SGHDN, CDR2 FVKESK. The length of the CDR3 is 15 residues. The CDR3 here is CASSPPSTGAGELFF. CDR3 bases: TGTGCCAGCAGCCCCCCAAGCACAGGCGCCGGGGAGCTGTTTTTT.

Only a few counts were recorded for this clonotype. The J gene is TRBJ2-7, the V gene TRBV11-2; D may be TRBD2 (6 bases). CDR1 is SGHAT and CDR2 is FQNNGV in the germline V gene. Trimming pared 4 bases from V and 5 bases from J, leaving 15 bases between. This CDR3 has 14 residues. CDR3 sequence reads: CASSSPRGINEQYF. The CDR3 region has the DNA TGTGCCAGCAGCTCCCCACGGGGGATCAACGAGCAGTACTTC.

This clonotype was detected a few times. The gene calls are TRBV6-4 and TRBJ2-3; D is uncertain. The CDR3 runs to 15 residues. CDR1 and CDR2 (germline): MRHNA, SNTAGT. The V gene lost 1 base and the J gene lost 4 bases, with 12 bases spanning the gap. The CDR3 loop is CASSDWSNRPDTQYF. CDR3 sequence (DNA): TGTGCCAGCAGTGACTGGAGTAACCGGCCAGATACGCAGTATTTT.

Only a few counts were recorded for this clonotype. The chain recombines TRBV7-8 with TRBJ1-4; possible D gene TRBD1, 5 bases. The ends were cut back, 4 bases at V and 0 bases at J, with 15 bases in the middle. The V gene's germline CDR1 is SGHVS and CDR2 FQNEAQ. The CDR3 sequence is 17 residues long. The CDR3 here is CASSSLGAPTTNEKLFF. Here the CDR3 DNA reads TGTGCCAGCAGCTCCCTAGGGGCCCCCACAACTAATGAAAAACTGTTTTTT.

This clonotype was seen more than once but under ten times. The rearrangement uses TRBV19 and TRBJ2-4; 8 nucleotides line up with TRBD1. Germline trimming cut 4 bases from V and 6 bases from J; bases unmatched to any gene: 14. This CDR3 has 17 residues. Germline values: CDR1 LNHDA, CDR2 SQIVND (reference sequence). CDR3: CASSNRGRGRSGNIQYF. In nucleotides, the CDR3 is TGTGCCAGTAGTAACCGGGGCAGGGGGCGATCGGGAAACATTCAGTACTTC.

This clonotype came up a few times. The gene calls are TRBV19 and TRBJ1-2; D is possibly TRBD1 (6 bases). V was clipped by 5 bases and J by 3 bases, with 10 bases between them. The CDR3 spans 13 residues. CDR1 is LNHDA, CDR2 SQIVND, per germline (reference sequence). CDR3 DNA sequence: TGTGCCAGTAGTGGCCAGGGGTACTATGGCTACACCTTC. Translation gives CASSGQGYYGYTF.

V and J are TRBV18 and TRBJ1-5; D remains unclear. CDR1 and CDR2 from the germline V gene are KGHSH and LQKENI. The CDR3 covers 13 residues. V gave up 3 bases and J gave up 7 bases, with 10 bases separating them. The CDR3 reads CASSPAADQPQHF. The CDR3 coding sequence is TGTGCCAGCTCACCCGCAGCCGACCAGCCCCAGCATTTT. The full variable domain, in which reference TRBV18 and TRBJ1-5 provide the parts outside the CDR3, is NAGVMQNPRHLVRRRGQEARLRCSPMKGHSHVYWYRQLPEEGLKFMVYLQKENIIDESGMPKERFSAEFPKEGPSILRIQQVVRGDSAAYFCASSPAADQPQHFGDGTRLSIL.

This clonotype was seen ten or more times. This chain uses TRBV19 with TRBJ2-7; 8 bases agree with TRBD1. With 6 bases clipped from V and 6 bases from J, the junction kept 4 bases outside the gene matches. This CDR3 comprises 12 residues. Per the germline V gene, CDR1 is LNHDA and CDR2 is SQIVND (reference sequence). CDR3: CASSRTGPEQYF. CDR3 in DNA: TGTGCCAGTAGCCGGACAGGGCCCGAGCAGTACTTC.

The V and J genes are TRBV20-1 and TRBJ1-6; the D gene is possibly TRBD1 (5 bases). V was pared by 2 bases and J by 6 bases, with 20 bases between. The V gene's germline CDR1 is DFQATT and CDR2 SNEGSKA (reference sequence). CDR3 length: 17 residues. The CDR3 coding sequence is TGCAGTGCTAGATCCCTCGGTTGGGGGAACTCTAATTCACCCCTCCACTTT. It specifies CSARSLGWGNSNSPLHF.

This clonotype was seen ten or more times. V is TRBV12-3 or TRBV12-4 and J is TRBJ1-1; D is unresolved. The CDR3 has 15 amino acids. V was pared by 2 bases and J by 1 base, with 11 bases between. CDR3: CASSLLAIANTEAFF. CDR3 sequence (DNA): TGTGCCAGCAGTTTACTGGCCATCGCGAACACTGAAGCTTTCTTT.

This clonotype has at least ten counts. The CDR3 DNA follows: TGTGCCAGCAGAACCGGGACAGGGGGCCGAGAAGAGCAGTTCTTC. Its translation is CASRTGTGGREEQFF. This chain links TRBV7-3 with TRBJ2-1; 12 bases map to TRBD1. CDR3 size: 15 residues. The germline gives CDR1 SGHTA, CDR2 FQGTGA. V was clipped by 6 bases and J by 10 bases; unmatched bases: 10.

This clonotype was seen many times. The genes are TRBV14 and TRBJ2-1, with D possibly being TRBD2 (7 bases). The CDR3 contains 17 residues. Trimming shortened V by 3 bases and J by 9 bases, and 24 bases separated the two germline ends. Germline values: CDR1 SGHDN, CDR2 FVKESK. The CDR3 bases are TGTGCCAGCAGCCACATGGGGGGGCCGCCGTTACAGAGTGAGCAGTTCTTC. Translated, it gives CASSHMGGPPLQSEQFF.